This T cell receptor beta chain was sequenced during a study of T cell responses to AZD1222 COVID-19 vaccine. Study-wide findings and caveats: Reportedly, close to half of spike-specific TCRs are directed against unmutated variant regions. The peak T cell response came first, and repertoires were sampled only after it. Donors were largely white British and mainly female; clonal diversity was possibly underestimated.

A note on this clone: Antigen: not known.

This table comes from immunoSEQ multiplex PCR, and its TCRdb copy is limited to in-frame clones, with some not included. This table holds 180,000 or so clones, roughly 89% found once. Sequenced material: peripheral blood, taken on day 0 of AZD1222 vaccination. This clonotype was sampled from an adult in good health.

CDR3 region: CASTLAGGSYEQYF. The DNA of the CDR3 is TGTGCCAGCACCCTAGCGGGAGGCTCCTACGAGCAGTACTTC. The chain employs TRBV6-5 and TRBJ2-7; 11 bases are shared with TRBD2. The germline gives CDR1 MNHEY, CDR2 SVGAGI. The trim removed 7 bases at V and 0 bases at J, leaving 2 bases unmatched. The CDR3 extends over 14 amino acids.